The next 31 T cell receptor beta chains were all read from a single sample in a study of blood T cell repertoires in COVID-19. The repertoire was sequenced with immunoSEQ multiplex PCR; TCRdb's copy has only in-frame clones and lacks some. The repertoire holds 200,000 to 250,000 clones, around 83% seen once, with approximately 1.5% in the top ten. Sequencing input: peripheral blood. All receptors come from a middle-aged woman who had recovered from COVID-19.

This clone was recorded a few times. The CDR3 region is CASSSRTSGGLQFF. The CDR3 DNA reads TGTGCCAGCAGCTCACGGACTAGCGGGGGGTTGCAGTTCTTC. This chain connects TRBV11-2 to TRBJ2-1, with 14 bases lining up with TRBD2. The germline gives CDR1 SGHAT, CDR2 FQNNGV. Trimming removed 4 bases from V and 12 bases from J; junction bases left unmatched: 5. The CDR3 is 14 amino acids.

This chain links TRBV9 with TRBJ1-4; D possibly corresponds to TRBD1 (5 bases). This CDR3 is built from 17 residues. Germline V gene lookup returns CDR1 SGDLS and CDR2 YYNGEE. The ends were cut back, 0 bases at V and 8 bases at J, with 20 bases in the middle. CDR3 sequence (DNA): TGTGCCAGCAGCGTAGGGGACTCCTTAGAGGATTGGGAAAAACTGTTTTTT. It translates to CASSVGDSLEDWEKLFF.

CDR3 bases: TGTGCCAGCAGCTTAGAAGGAGGGACCGGGGAGCTGTTTTTT. It translates to CASSLEGGTGELFF. This chain joins TRBV11-3 and TRBJ2-2, with D perhaps TRBD2 (6 bases). Trimming shortened V by 0 bases and J by 5 bases, and 7 bases separated the two germline ends. The V gene's germline CDR1 is SGHNT and CDR2 YENEEA. This CDR3 comprises 14 residues.

This clone was picked up many times. V is TRBV30 and J is TRBJ2-1; 7 bases are a match to TRBD2. From germline, CDR1 is GTSNPN and CDR2 SVGIG (reference sequence). J gave up 8 bases and V 3 bases, and 10 bases lay outside the gene matches. The CDR3 is made up of 14 amino acids. CDR3 bases: TGTGCCTGGAGGGCTAGCGGATCCTTTGATGAGCAGTTCTTC. Translation gives CAWRASGSFDEQFF.

This rearrangement joins TRBV5-3 to TRBJ2-3, with a tentative D call TRBD1 (6 bases). TRBV5-3 is sorted into the ORF group, with uncertain function. Trimming took 2 bases from V and 2 from J, leaving 9 bases between them. The CDR3 runs 14 residues. As DNA, the CDR3 is TGTGCCAGAAGCTTCCAGGGGCTCACAGATACGCAGTATTTT. This translates into CARSFQGLTDTQYF.

This chain links TRBV13 with TRBJ1-2, with 8 bases identical to TRBD1. The CDR3 totals 17 residues. CDR1 is PRHDT and CDR2 is FYEKMQ in the germline V gene (reference sequence). V lost 4 bases and J lost 1; bases outside the gene matches: 11. In nucleotides, the CDR3 is TGTGCCAGCAGCTCGAACAAGGACAGGGACAGTAACTATGGCTACACCTTC. This sequence encodes CASSSNKDRDSNYGYTF.

The rearrangement links TRBV6-2 or TRBV6-3 to TRBJ2-1, with 9 bases aligning to TRBD2. CDR1 is MNHEY and CDR2 is SVGEGT in the germline V gene. The junction had 5 bases not matched to a gene; V was cut back by 0 bases and J by 5 bases. This CDR3 contains 16 residues. CDR3 nucleotide sequence: TGTGCCAGCAGTTACTCCCTAGCGGGGAGCCACAATGAGCAGTTCTTC. Translated, it gives CASSYSLAGSHNEQFF.

This clone was seen once. The V and J genes are TRBV6-5 and TRBJ1-2, with TRBD1 matching 7 bases. This CDR3 has 14 amino acids. The J segment lost 5 bases and the V segment lost 7 bases, leaving 10 bases of the junction unmatched. Germline loops: CDR1 MNHEY, CDR2 SVGAGI. This CDR3 is CASTDRAHTYGYTF. In DNA, the CDR3 is TGTGCCAGCACCGACAGGGCACATACTTATGGCTACACCTTC.

This clone appeared once. V is TRBV27 and J is TRBJ1-5; tentative D call: TRBD1 (5 bases). The germline V gene has CDR1 MNHEY and CDR2 SMNVEV (reference sequence). The CDR3 sequence is 13 residues long. V was clipped by 5 bases and J by 5 bases, with 10 bases between them. CDR3 sequence reads: CASSKTGDQPQHF. CDR3 in DNA: TGTGCCAGCAGTAAGACGGGGGATCAGCCCCAGCATTTT.

The rearrangement joins TRBV15 to TRBJ2-3; maybe TRBD2 (6 bases). The CDR3 is made up of 15 amino acids. Germline V gene lookup returns CDR1 LNHNV and CDR2 YYDKDF (reference sequence). V was shortened by 0 bases and J by 6 bases, with 13 bases between the two germline ends. The CDR3: CATSRDRAGRDTQYF. CDR3 sequence (DNA): TGTGCCACCAGCAGAGATAGGGCGGGGAGGGATACGCAGTATTTT.

A remark on this clone: The junction shows a germline mismatch at one end, possibly a read error. The chain uses TRBV3-1 (or the pseudogene TRBV3-2) and TRBJ2-4; D unclear. Germline assignment: CDR1 LGHDT and CDR2 YNNKEL (reference sequence). The CDR3 covers 12 residues. The CDR3, as DNA: TGCTCCCCGTCAGTGGCCAAAAACATTCAGTACTTC. This encodes CSPSVAKNIQYF.

This sequence joins TRBV5-1 and TRBJ2-1; 9 bases are a match to TRBD1. The junction had 5 bases not matched to a gene; V was cut back by 3 bases and J by 7 bases. Germline V gives CDR1 SGHRS, CDR2 YFSETQ. This CDR3 spans 14 amino acids. Written as DNA, the CDR3 is TGCGCCAGCAGCTCGGACAGGGGTTTGAATGAGCAGTTCTTC. Translation: CASSSDRGLNEQFF.

This clone has a single count. The rearrangement links TRBV6-4 to TRBJ2-3; no clear D. V lost 10 bases to trimming and J lost 6 bases, with 17 bases between them. Germline CDR1 reads MRHNA; CDR2 reads SNTAGT. The CDR3 has 13 amino acids. In DNA form, the CDR3 reads TGTGCCATCGCAGGCAGAATTACCGATACGCAGTATTTT. Encoded protein: CAIAGRITDTQYF.

The chain employs TRBV28 and TRBJ1-1; D ambiguous. This CDR3 comprises 14 residues. Trimming took off 2 bases at V and 0 bases at J, with 7 bases between the two ends. In germline, CDR1 is MDHEN, CDR2 SYDVKM. The CDR3 loop reads CASSLEVLNTEAFF. Written as DNA, the CDR3 is TGTGCCAGCAGTTTAGAGGTTTTGAACACTGAAGCTTTCTTT.

V is TRBV28 and J is TRBJ2-5; D not resolved. Germline values: CDR1 MDHEN, CDR2 SYDVKM. The CDR3 contains 10 residues. The V and J ends lost 6 bases and 5 bases respectively, with 4 bases between them. DNA of the CDR3: TGTGCCAGCAGCGGGGAGACCCAGTACTTC. This gives the protein CASSGETQYF. The entire variable domain, with the rest obtained from reference TRBV28 and TRBJ2-5, is as follows: DVKVTQSSRYLVKRTGEKVFLECVQDMDHENMFWYRQDPGLGLRLIYFSYDVKMKEKGDIPEGYSVSREKKERFSLILESASTNQTSMYLCASSGETQYFGPGTRLLVL.

The chain uses TRBV6-2 or TRBV6-3 and TRBJ2-7; no clear D. CDR3 size: 13 residues. Germline CDR1 MNHEY, CDR2 SVGEGT. Between the trimmed V and J ends, which lost 7 bases and 0 bases, there was a span of 10 bases. In DNA, the CDR3 is TGTGCCAGCACCCCAAGCGCCTCCTACGAGCAGTACTTC. It encodes CASTPSASYEQYF.

The chain combines TRBV10-3 with TRBJ2-7; 12 bases fit TRBD1. This CDR3 contains 19 residues. J gave up 2 bases and V 4 bases, and 15 bases lay outside the gene matches. Germline CDR1 and CDR2: ENHRY and SYGVKD. This chain's CDR3 is CAISASRDRGLSMTYEQYF. CDR3 sequence (DNA): TGTGCCATCAGTGCGTCCCGGGACAGGGGGCTCAGCATGACCTACGAGCAGTACTTC.

J is TRBJ2-5 and V is TRBV7-9; 7 bases are shared with TRBD1. Germline lookup yields CDR1 SEHNR and CDR2 FQNEAQ (reference sequence). The CDR3 sequence is 14 residues long. Germline trimming cut 4 bases from V and 5 bases from J; bases unmatched to any gene: 7. The CDR3 reads CASSSTGLVETQYF. DNA of the CDR3: TGTGCCAGCAGCTCGACAGGGTTGGTGGAGACCCAGTACTTC.

This clone was picked up one time. The V call is TRBV6-5, the J call TRBJ2-4, with TRBD1 matching 9 bases. The V gene's germline CDR1 is MNHEY and CDR2 SVGAGI. This CDR3 comprises 15 residues. Losses at the gene ends were 4 bases for V and 8 bases for J; bases not matched to a gene: 9. This CDR3 reads CASSSTDRGEDIQYF. Here the CDR3 DNA reads TGTGCCAGCAGTTCCACGGACAGGGGTGAAGACATTCAGTACTTC.

The chain links TRBV5-1 to TRBJ2-5; the match to TRBD1 covers 7 bases. The CDR3 totals 14 residues. The germline V gene has CDR1 SGHRS and CDR2 YFSETQ. Trimming took 7 bases from V and 0 from J; bases not matched to a gene: 6. Here the CDR3 DNA reads TGCGCCAGCCGGACAGGACGATACCAAGAGACCCAGTACTTC. Encoded protein: CASRTGRYQETQYF.

This clone was observed a handful of times. This chain links TRBV14 with TRBJ1-1; no definite D call. The germline V gene encodes CDR1 SGHDN and CDR2 FVKESK. V was pared by 2 bases and J by 5 bases, with 9 bases between. The CDR3 length is 13 residues. The CDR3 sequence: CASSQSSRTEAFF. For the CDR3, the DNA is TGTGCCAGCAGCCAATCCAGTCGAACTGAAGCTTTCTTT.

This rearrangement joins TRBV6-5 to TRBJ1-3; possibly TRBD1 for D (5 bases). The germline V gene has CDR1 MNHEY and CDR2 SVGAGI. CDR3 length equals 15 residues. Trimming stripped 2 bases from V and 2 bases from J, with 10 bases between. The CDR3 coding sequence is TGTGCCAGCAGTTACCAGGGTAGAACTGGAAACACCATATATTTT. Amino acid sequence: CASSYQGRTGNTIYF.

The rearrangement links TRBV5-8 to TRBJ2-5, with 8 bases that match TRBD1. CDR3 size: 13 residues. The V segment lost 6 bases and the J segment 5 bases; nucleotides outside the gene matches: 6. Germline V CDR1 and CDR2: SGHTS, YDEGEE. CDR3 protein: CASNQGAGETQYF. CDR3 bases: TGTGCCAGCAATCAGGGGGCAGGGGAGACCCAGTACTTC.

V gene TRBV7-2 combines with J gene TRBJ1-2; weak D call: TRBD1 (6 bases). This CDR3 is 15 amino acids long. The V end lost 6 bases, the J end lost 2 bases, and 16 bases lay between the germline ends. Germline V gene lookup returns CDR1 SGHTA and CDR2 FQGNSA. The CDR3 nucleotides read TGTGCCAGCAGAAGGCCCGCTACAGGGAACTATGGCTACACCTTC. Translation: CASRRPATGNYGYTF. Combining the CDR3 with reference TRBV7-2 and TRBJ1-2 gives the whole variable domain GAGVSQSPSNKVTEKGKDVELRCDPISGHTALYWYRQSLGQGLEFLIYFQGNSAPDKSGLPSDRFSAERTGGSVSTLTIQRTQQEDSAVYLCASRRPATGNYGYTFGSGTRLTVV.

The V gene is TRBV2, the J gene TRBJ1-1; D not resolved. Trimming stripped 4 bases from V and 6 bases from J, with 15 bases between. The CDR3 has 14 residues. Germline V gives CDR1 SNHLY, CDR2 FYNNEI. The CDR3 is CASSGVATRAEAFF. In nucleotides, the CDR3 is TGTGCCAGCAGTGGGGTGGCTACGAGGGCTGAAGCTTTCTTT. The whole variable domain, filled in from reference TRBV2 and TRBJ1-1, reads EPEVTQTPSHQVTQMGQEVILRCVPISNHLYFYWYRQILGQKVEFLVSFYNNEISEKSEIFDDQFSVERPDGSNFTLKIRSTKLEDSAMYFCASSGVATRAEAFFGQGTRLTVV.

J is TRBJ2-3 and V is TRBV5-1, with D possibly matching TRBD1 (6 bases). Looked up from germline, CDR1 is SGHRS and CDR2 is YFSETQ. V lost 3 bases, J lost 2 bases, and 10 bases lay in between. CDR3 size: 14 residues. Here the CDR3 reads CASSSQGFTDTQYF. The CDR3 DNA follows: TGCGCCAGCAGCTCTCAGGGGTTCACAGATACGCAGTATTTT.

The chain combines TRBV20-1 with TRBJ1-1; D call uncertain. V lost 6 bases and J lost 0, with 11 bases in between. The CDR3 spans 13 residues. From germline, CDR1 is DFQATT and CDR2 SNEGSKA (reference sequence). This CDR3 is CSASTDMNTEAFF. CDR3 nucleotides: TGCAGTGCGAGTACAGATATGAACACTGAAGCTTTCTTT.

V gene TRBV2 combines with J gene TRBJ2-1; maybe TRBD2 (5 bases). CDR1 is SNHLY and CDR2 is FYNNEI in the germline V gene. Trimming removed 7 bases at V and 8 bases at J, with 18 bases between. The CDR3 sequence is 14 residues long. CDR3 loop: CASMGTLAGDEQFF. The CDR3, as DNA: TGTGCCAGCATGGGTACCCTAGCTGGGGATGAGCAGTTCTTC.

The chain is built from TRBV11-2 and TRBJ1-1; tentatively, D is TRBD1 (5 bases). Germline CDR1 is SGHAT and CDR2 is FQNNGV. V lost 1 base, J lost 7 bases, and 16 bases lay in between. This CDR3 spans 15 amino acids. CDR3 loop: CASSLVGGRGREAFF. CDR3 in DNA: TGTGCCAGCAGCTTAGTGGGGGGGAGAGGGCGTGAAGCTTTCTTT.

This CDR3 reads CAVGDGPGRGYTF. CDR3 DNA: TGTGCCGTCGGGGATGGACCTGGTCGTGGCTACACCTTC. The V call is TRBV7-2, the J call TRBJ1-2, with D unclear. V lost 11 bases and J 7 bases, leaving 20 bases between the germline ends. In germline, CDR1 is SGHTA, CDR2 FQGNSA. CDR3 size: 13 residues.

This chain connects TRBV30 to TRBJ2-7, with TRBD2 identical over 7 bases. Germline trimming cut 2 bases from V and 3 bases from J; bases unmatched to any gene: 10. This CDR3 spans 15 amino acids. The germline gives CDR1 GTSNPN, CDR2 SVGIG (reference sequence). The CDR3 protein is CAWSPWGGTNYEQYF. The CDR3 DNA sequence: TGTGCCTGGAGTCCGTGGGGGGGAACAAACTACGAGCAGTACTTC. Based on the CDR3 plus reference TRBV30 and TRBJ2-7, the full variable domain is SQTIHQWPATLVQPVGSPLSLECTVEGTSNPNLYWYRQAAGRGLQLLFYSVGIGQISSEVPQNLSASRPQDRQFILSSKKLLLSDSGFYLCAWSPWGGTNYEQYFGPGTRLTVT.